These T cell receptor beta chains were read from a single sample in a study of CD8+CD57+ T cells in acquired aplastic anemia. TCRdb re-analysed the reads in MiXCR, keeping a single row per CDR3 protein. This table holds 310,000 or so distinct CDR3 sequences, 56% found once. Input material: sorted CD4+, CD8+, or CD8+CD57+ T cells (not recorded which) from PBMCs. All receptors derive from a human donor with aplastic anemia. CDR3s include the opening cysteine and the closing phenylalanine or tryptophan. A D gene is named only where the DNA matches it firmly. Only some rows state a clone size, as once, few, many or a class for expanded clones.

v_call: TRBV7-2; j_call: TRBJ2-7; d_call: NA; clone_size: NA; cdr3_nt: TGTGCCAGCAGCTTTCTAGTAGGGGGCGAGCAGTACTTC; cdr3_aa: CASSFLVGGEQYF
v_call: TRBV7-8; j_call: TRBJ1-6; d_call: NA; clone_size: NA; cdr3_nt: TGTGCCAGCAGCCCCCGTGAAGGCGTGTCAAATTCACCCCTCCACTTT; cdr3_aa: CASSPREGVSNSPLHF
v_call: TRBV6-6; j_call: TRBJ2-2; d_call: NA; clone_size: many; cdr3_nt: TGTGCCAGCAGTGAGAGATCCAACCTTTATAACACCGGGGAGCTGTTTTTT; cdr3_aa: CASSERSNLYNTGELFF
v_call: TRBV3-1; j_call: TRBJ1-3; d_call: NA; clone_size: many; cdr3_nt: TGTGCCAGCAGCCCTGGGGAGGGCCGCTCTGGAAACACCATATATTTT; cdr3_aa: CASSPGEGRSGNTIYF
v_call: TRBV15; j_call: TRBJ2-2; d_call: TRBD2; clone_size: many; cdr3_nt: TGTGCCACCAGCAGTGTGGCGGGGAGCGGGAGTGGCGGGGAGCTGTTTTTT; cdr3_aa: CATSSVAGSGSGGELFF
v_call: TRBV20-1; j_call: TRBJ2-2; d_call: NA; clone_size: NA; cdr3_nt: TGCAGTGCTAGAGCAGGGCCTGGGGAGCTGTTTTTT; cdr3_aa: CSARAGPGELFF
v_call: TRBV7-3; j_call: TRBJ2-5; d_call: TRBD2; clone_size: many; cdr3_nt: TGTGCCAGCAGCTTGGGACTAGACCAAGAGACCCAGTACTTC; cdr3_aa: CASSLGLDQETQYF
v_call: TRBV20-1; j_call: TRBJ2-1; d_call: NA; clone_size: NA; cdr3_nt: TGCAGTGCTAGAGATCTGGTGTCCCACTCCTACAATGAGCAGTTCTTC; cdr3_aa: CSARDLVSHSYNEQFF
v_call: TRBV19; j_call: TRBJ1-1; d_call: NA; clone_size: once; cdr3_nt: TGTGCCAGTAGTATGGGACCGCCGAACACTGAAGCTTTCTTT; cdr3_aa: CASSMGPPNTEAFF
v_call: TRBV19; j_call: TRBJ1-5; d_call: NA; clone_size: NA; cdr3_nt: TGTGCCAGTAGTAACAGGGACGGCAATCAGCCCCAGCATTTT; cdr3_aa: CASSNRDGNQPQHF
v_call: TRBV25-1; j_call: TRBJ2-7; d_call: TRBD1; clone_size: NA; cdr3_nt: TGTGCCAGCAGTAAATCCGGGACAGGGGCCTACGAGCAGTACTTC; cdr3_aa: CASSKSGTGAYEQYF
v_call: TRBV7-9; j_call: TRBJ1-1; d_call: TRBD1; clone_size: NA; cdr3_nt: TGCGCCAGCAGCCAAGTAATGGTCAGGGGGCTCGCGGCTGAAGCTTTCTTT; cdr3_aa: CASSQVMVRGLAAEAFF
v_call: TRBV25-1; j_call: TRBJ2-7; d_call: NA; clone_size: NA; cdr3_nt: TGTGCCAGCAGTGGACTAGCCTACGAGCAGTACTTC; cdr3_aa: CASSGLAYEQYF
v_call: TRBV10-3; j_call: TRBJ2-3; d_call: TRBD1; clone_size: NA; cdr3_nt: TGTGCCATCGGAGAGACAGGGGTTAGCACAGATACGCAGTATTTT; cdr3_aa: CAIGETGVSTDTQYF
v_call: TRBV2; j_call: TRBJ2-2; d_call: NA; clone_size: many; cdr3_nt: TGTGCCAGCAGTGATAGGGGGGTGGCCGGGGAGCTGTTTTTT; cdr3_aa: CASSDRGVAGELFF
v_call: TRBV5-1; j_call: TRBJ1-2; d_call: NA; clone_size: many; cdr3_nt: TGCGCCAGCAGCTTGGAGGGAGACTATGGCTACACCTTC; cdr3_aa: CASSLEGDYGYTF
v_call: TRBV10-3; j_call: TRBJ2-2; d_call: TRBD2; clone_size: NA; cdr3_nt: TGTGCCATCAGTGAGTCGACTAGCGGGAATTTTGGCACCGGGGAGCTGTTTTTT; cdr3_aa: CAISESTSGNFGTGELFF
v_call: TRBV9; j_call: TRBJ1-1; d_call: NA; clone_size: NA; cdr3_nt: TGTGCCAGCAGCCCACGGCCAAAGGAGAGGCGCACTGAAGCTTTCTTT; cdr3_aa: CASSPRPKERRTEAFF
v_call: TRBV7-9; j_call: TRBJ2-5; d_call: TRBD1; clone_size: few; cdr3_nt: TGTGCCAGCAGCCCTCCGACAGGGGGCTGGGAGACCCAGTACTTC; cdr3_aa: CASSPPTGGWETQYF
v_call: TRBV10-3; j_call: TRBJ2-7; d_call: NA; clone_size: few; cdr3_nt: TGTGCCATCAGACGGGAGCCCATGGACGAGCAGTACTTC; cdr3_aa: CAIRREPMDEQYF
v_call: TRBV7-2; j_call: TRBJ2-5; d_call: TRBD2; clone_size: NA; cdr3_nt: TGTGCCAGCAGCTTGACTAGCGGGAGACTAGAGACCCAGTACTTC; cdr3_aa: CASSLTSGRLETQYF
v_call: TRBV5-1; j_call: TRBJ2-5; d_call: TRBD2; clone_size: NA; cdr3_nt: TGCGCCAGCAGCTCAAACGGAGCGGGGGAAGAGACCCAGTACTTC; cdr3_aa: CASSSNGAGEETQYF
v_call: TRBV7-2; j_call: TRBJ2-7; d_call: TRBD1; clone_size: few; cdr3_nt: TGTGCCAGCAGTCGCTCGGGACAGGGAACCTACGAGCAGTACTTC; cdr3_aa: CASSRSGQGTYEQYF
v_call: TRBV20-1; j_call: TRBJ1-6; d_call: NA; clone_size: NA; cdr3_nt: TGCAGTGCTAGCCCAGGGTTAACGGGTAGTTCACCCCTCCACTTT; cdr3_aa: CSASPGLTGSSPLHF
v_call: TRBV24-1; j_call: TRBJ2-5; d_call: NA; clone_size: NA; cdr3_nt: TGTGCCACCAGTATTGCGGGGTTTGGACAAGAGACCCAGTACTTC; cdr3_aa: CATSIAGFGQETQYF
v_call: TRBV19; j_call: TRBJ2-3; d_call: NA; clone_size: many; cdr3_nt: TGTGCCAGTAGTATTTGGCCCGGGGAGTTCACAGATACGCAGTATTTT; cdr3_aa: CASSIWPGEFTDTQYF
v_call: TRBV19; j_call: TRBJ1-4; d_call: NA; clone_size: NA; cdr3_nt: TGCGCCACTCGACGAGGAGGGGAAAAACTGTTTTTT; cdr3_aa: CATRRGGEKLFF
v_call: TRBV14; j_call: TRBJ2-1; d_call: NA; clone_size: NA; cdr3_nt: TGTGCCAGCAGCCAAGTGCTAGCGACTTACAATGAGCAGTTCTTC; cdr3_aa: CASSQVLATYNEQFF
v_call: TRBV9; j_call: TRBJ1-1; d_call: NA; clone_size: NA; cdr3_nt: TGTGCCAGCAGCCCTCAACACCTGAACACTGAAGCTTTCTTT; cdr3_aa: CASSPQHLNTEAFF
v_call: TRBV25-1; j_call: TRBJ1-6; d_call: NA; clone_size: few; cdr3_nt: TGTGCCAGCAGTGAGGCCAGAGGGTACAATTCACCCCTCCACTTT; cdr3_aa: CASSEARGYNSPLHF
v_call: TRBV20-1; j_call: TRBJ2-7; d_call: NA; clone_size: many; cdr3_nt: TGCAGTGCTGAACGGGGCGGTGGATCCGAGCAGTACTTC; cdr3_aa: CSAERGGGSEQYF
v_call: TRBV9; j_call: TRBJ2-1; d_call: NA; clone_size: NA; cdr3_nt: TGTGCCAGCAGCGTAGAGGGGGGGCCAAATGAGCAGTTCTTC; cdr3_aa: CASSVEGGPNEQFF
v_call: TRBV25-1; j_call: TRBJ2-7; d_call: NA; clone_size: NA; cdr3_nt: TGTGCCAGCAGAGAGGACAATTCCTACGAGCAGTACTTC; cdr3_aa: CASREDNSYEQYF
v_call: TRBV20-1; j_call: TRBJ2-1; d_call: TRBD1; clone_size: many; cdr3_nt: TGCAGTGCTAGCCAGGGGGCGAGATACAATGAGCAGTTCTTC; cdr3_aa: CSASQGARYNEQFF
v_call: TRBV7-6; j_call: TRBJ1-5; d_call: NA; clone_size: few; cdr3_nt: TGTGCCAGCAGCCTGGGACACAATCAGCCCCAGCATTTT; cdr3_aa: CASSLGHNQPQHF
v_call: TRBV10-3; j_call: TRBJ1-1; d_call: NA; clone_size: NA; cdr3_nt: TGTGCCATACATGATAGGAACACTGAAGCTTTCTTT; cdr3_aa: CAIHDRNTEAFF
v_call: TRBV7-9; j_call: TRBJ2-7; d_call: NA; clone_size: NA; cdr3_nt: TGTGCCGGTCAACCTGGGGGCCAGGGACGGTACGAGCAGTACTTC; cdr3_aa: CAGQPGGQGRYEQYF
v_call: TRBV2; j_call: TRBJ1-4; d_call: TRBD1; clone_size: once; cdr3_nt: TGTGCCAGCAGATACACACAGGGGTATCTGTTTTTT; cdr3_aa: CASRYTQGYLFF
v_call: TRBV24-1; j_call: TRBJ1-4; d_call: NA; clone_size: NA; cdr3_nt: TGTGCTACCGGTGATGGGCAGGATGAAAAACTGTTTTTT; cdr3_aa: CATGDGQDEKLFF
v_call: TRBV5-4; j_call: TRBJ2-3; d_call: TRBD2; clone_size: NA; cdr3_nt: TGTGCCAGCAGCCTTGTCGGACTAGTGTCAGATACGCAGTATTTT; cdr3_aa: CASSLVGLVSDTQYF
v_call: TRBV10-3; j_call: TRBJ2-7; d_call: NA; clone_size: NA; cdr3_nt: TGTGCCATCAGGGACATCTACGAGCAGTACTTC; cdr3_aa: CAIRDIYEQYF
v_call: TRBV5-1; j_call: TRBJ2-7; d_call: NA; clone_size: many; cdr3_nt: TGCGCCAGCAGCTTGGGCCTAGCTCGCCCCTACGAGCAGTACTTC; cdr3_aa: CASSLGLARPYEQYF
v_call: TRBV19; j_call: TRBJ2-7; d_call: NA; clone_size: once; cdr3_nt: TGTGCCAGTAGTATTGGAGGGAAATTGCACGAGCAGTACTTC; cdr3_aa: CASSIGGKLHEQYF
v_call: TRBV19; j_call: TRBJ1-2; d_call: TRBD1; clone_size: NA; cdr3_nt: TGTGCCAGTACCCAGACAGGGGGCGCGAACTATGGCTACACCTTC; cdr3_aa: CASTQTGGANYGYTF
v_call: TRBV27; j_call: TRBJ2-4; d_call: NA; clone_size: NA; cdr3_nt: TGTGCCAGCAGTCCCGAAGGGCCCAAAAACATTCAGTACTTC; cdr3_aa: CASSPEGPKNIQYF
v_call: TRBV5-1; j_call: TRBJ2-2; d_call: NA; clone_size: once; cdr3_nt: TGCGCCAGCAGCTGGTCCGGGACTTCGAACACCGGGGAGCTGTTTTTT; cdr3_aa: CASSWSGTSNTGELFF
v_call: TRBV2; j_call: TRBJ2-5; d_call: TRBD1; clone_size: few; cdr3_nt: TGTGCCGTCCCACCCCCGGGGGACAGGGAGACCCAGTACTTC; cdr3_aa: CAVPPPGDRETQYF
v_call: TRBV24-1; j_call: TRBJ1-2; d_call: NA; clone_size: NA; cdr3_nt: TGTGCCACCAGTGGTACCCGCTACACGGAAGACTCTAACTATGGCTACACCTTC; cdr3_aa: CATSGTRYTEDSNYGYTF
v_call: TRBV19; j_call: TRBJ2-5; d_call: NA; clone_size: once; cdr3_nt: TGTGCCAGTAGTATCTGGGAGGCGGGGAGGGAGACCCAGTACTTC; cdr3_aa: CASSIWEAGRETQYF
v_call: TRBV2; j_call: TRBJ1-1; d_call: TRBD1; clone_size: NA; cdr3_nt: TGTGCCAGCAGTTTTGCAGGGGGGGAAATGGCTGAAGCTTTCTTT; cdr3_aa: CASSFAGGEMAEAFF
v_call: TRBV20-1; j_call: TRBJ1-1; d_call: TRBD1; clone_size: NA; cdr3_nt: TGCAGTGCTGAGGACAGGGTGAGCACTGAAGCTTTCTTT; cdr3_aa: CSAEDRVSTEAFF
v_call: TRBV12-3/TRBV12-4; j_call: TRBJ1-5; d_call: NA; clone_size: many; cdr3_nt: TGTGCCAGCAGCCCCTCAGGGAATCAGCCCCAGCATTTT; cdr3_aa: CASSPSGNQPQHF
v_call: TRBV9; j_call: TRBJ1-2; d_call: NA; clone_size: NA; cdr3_nt: TGTGCCAGCAGCGTAGATTCTTGGACGGTCTATGGCTACACCTTC; cdr3_aa: CASSVDSWTVYGYTF
v_call: TRBV6-5; j_call: TRBJ2-3; d_call: NA; clone_size: NA; cdr3_nt: TGTGCCAGCACCGGAGGGGGGGGCAGTACGCAGTATTTT; cdr3_aa: CASTGGGGSTQYF